This paragraph reports one TCR beta chain. Its antigen remains unknown. These data come from a study of T cells expressing NK-cell markers. Study background: The TCR beta repertoires were obtained from sorted CD3+CD56+NKG2C+, CD3+CD56+NKG2C- and CD3+CD56-NKG2C+ T cells. General study points: Evidence did not settle whether expanded NKG2C+ T cell clones targeted HCMV.

After re-calling the 5' RACE reads, TCRdb lists one entry per CDR3 protein, DNA absent. The listing records 450,000 to 600,000 distinct CDR3 sequences. Specimen: blood T cells: a sorted CD56 or NKG2C T cell subset, CD4+ or CD8+ T cells, or bulk PBMC T cells (not recorded which). The sequence came from a man between 18 and 29 years old in good health.

This CDR3 reads CSVEDRSRGWYGYTF. This sequence joins TRBV29-1 and TRBJ1-2. The germline V gene has CDR1 SQVTM and CDR2 ANQGSEA. The CDR3 loop spans 15 amino acids.